This T cell receptor (beta chain) was identified during a study of T cells in Graves' hyperthyroidism and ophthalmopathy. There were TCR beta CDR3 regions amplified from RNA transcripts. HTBI primers were employed in a first-round RT-PCR of the TCR CDR3. TCRdb fed the multiplex PCR reads into MiXCR, producing one record per CDR3 protein. The table shows around 300,000 distinct CDR3 sequences, with 12% to 15% occurring only once. Trimming took off 0 bases at V and 0 bases at J, with 7 bases between the two ends. Germline CDR1 is SGDLS and CDR2 is YYNGEE. The CDR3 has 15 residues. Study-level points and caveats: Most thyroid clonotypes expanded above 0.001 appeared in blood too.

This clonotype was counted a few times. What it binds is not known. This clonotype originated in a woman aged 35 to 49 with Graves' hyperthyroidism. The source material was blood. V gene TRBV9 combines with J gene TRBJ2-1; no clear D gene. CDR3 sequence reads: CASSVDSRSYNEQFF. In DNA, the CDR3 is TGTGCCAGCAGCGTAGACTCCCGCTCCTACAATGAGCAGTTCTTC.